One sample yielded the 30 T cell receptor beta chains listed below, sequenced in a study of siplizumab effects on memory and regulatory T cells. The assay was immunoSEQ multiplex PCR, and TCRdb's table has in-frame clones only and misses some. This sample has about 120,000 clones; approximately 94% occur once, and the top ten carry roughly 1.7%. The sequencing input was non-Treg CD4+ T cells sorted from blood. The receptor set was obtained from a human donor in good health.

The chain has TRBV2 and TRBJ1-6; D not certain. Trimming removed 7 bases from V and 3 bases from J, with 7 bases in between. Per the germline V gene, CDR1 is SNHLY and CDR2 is FYNNEI. CDR3 length: 13 amino acids. The CDR3 loop reads CASIEVYNSPLHF. CDR3 in DNA: TGTGCCAGCATTGAGGTCTATAATTCACCCCTCCACTTT.

V is TRBV19 and J is TRBJ2-6; D is possibly TRBD1 (5 bases). In germline, CDR1 is LNHDA, CDR2 SQIVND (reference sequence). V was trimmed by 2 bases and J by 1 base, leaving 18 bases between them. CDR3 length: 19 residues. CDR3 region: CASSISDRTPGSGANVLTF. CDR3 bases: TGTGCCAGTAGTATAAGCGACAGAACCCCCGGGTCTGGGGCCAACGTCCTGACTTTC. Complete variable domain (other parts from reference TRBV19 and TRBJ2-6): DGGITQSPKYLFRKEGQNVTLSCEQNLNHDAMYWYRQDPGQGLRLIYYSQIVNDFQKGDIAEGYSVSREKKESFPLTVTSAQKNPTAFYLCASSISDRTPGSGANVLTFGAGSRLTVL.

The chain recombines TRBV9 with TRBJ2-7; no clear D. Trimming removed 4 bases at V and 0 bases at J, with 11 bases between. The CDR3 loop spans 14 amino acids. CDR1 is SGDLS, CDR2 YYNGEE, per germline. This CDR3 reads CASSPDGRSYEQYF. For the CDR3, the DNA is TGTGCCAGCAGCCCGGACGGACGCTCCTACGAGCAGTACTTC.

V is TRBV27 and J is TRBJ1-1, with D hard to call. V lost 5 bases and J 1 base, leaving 11 bases between the germline ends. The germline gives CDR1 MNHEY, CDR2 SMNVEV (reference sequence). The CDR3 is made up of 14 amino acids. The CDR3 nucleotides read TGTGCCAGCAGTAACGGACGGAAGAACACTGAAGCTTTCTTT. This sequence encodes CASSNGRKNTEAFF.

V usage is TRBV10-1 and J usage is TRBJ1-1; D is uncertain. V was shortened by 8 bases and J by 0 bases, with 7 bases between the two germline ends. Germline CDR1 and CDR2: WNHNN and SYGVQD (reference sequence). The CDR3 length is 12 residues. The CDR3 DNA reads as TGCGCCAGCGCGCCGGTGAACACTGAAGCTTTCTTT. Residues: CASAPVNTEAFF.

The V call is TRBV10-1, the J call TRBJ2-6; no clear D gene. CDR1 WNHNN and CDR2 SYGVQD come from the germline V gene (reference sequence). Trimming pared 0 bases from V and 0 bases from J, leaving 6 bases between. This CDR3 region has 16 residues. CDR3 loop: CASSESGSSGANVLTF. CDR3 nucleotides: TGCGCCAGCAGTGAGTCCGGTAGCTCTGGGGCCAACGTCCTGACTTTC.

This chain connects TRBV6-1 to TRBJ1-1; unclear D gene. This CDR3 has 13 amino acids. Trimming removed 5 bases from V and 3 bases from J, with 10 bases in between. Germline lookup yields CDR1 MNHNS and CDR2 SASEGT. The CDR3 nucleotides are TGTGCCAGCAGTTATGGGATATACACTGAAGCTTTCTTT. Translated: CASSYGIYTEAFF.

The rearrangement joins TRBV15 to TRBJ2-1; the D gene could be TRBD1 or TRBD2 (5 bases each). Trimming left V 2 bases short and J 12 bases short, with 17 bases between. Germline-derived CDR1 and CDR2 are LNHNV and YYDKDF (reference sequence). The CDR3 is made up of 14 amino acids. CDR3 loop: CATSRQGDPRGQFF. The CDR3 coding sequence is TGTGCCACCAGCAGACAGGGTGACCCCCGGGGGCAGTTCTTC.

The chain carries TRBV7-2 and TRBJ1-5; D remains unclear. Trimming pared 0 bases from V and 6 bases from J, leaving 6 bases between. CDR1 SGHTA and CDR2 FQGNSA come from the germline V gene. The CDR3 is 13 residues long. In DNA, the CDR3 is TGTGCCAGCAGCTTAGCTTCCCGTCAGCCCCAGCATTTT. Protein: CASSLASRQPQHF. Together with reference TRBV7-2 and TRBJ1-5, the CDR3 gives the full variable domain: GAGVSQSPSNKVTEKGKDVELRCDPISGHTALYWYRQSLGQGLEFLIYFQGNSAPDKSGLPSDRFSAERTGGSVSTLTIQRTQQEDSAVYLCASSLASRQPQHFGDGTRLSIL.

The V gene is TRBV11-2, the J gene TRBJ2-2; D is ambiguous. CDR3 size: 14 residues. The V and J ends lost 0 bases and 6 bases respectively, with 8 bases between them. Per germline, CDR1 SGHAT and CDR2 FQNNGV. For the CDR3, the DNA is TGTGCCAGCAGCTTAGACAATTGGGCCGGGGAGCTGTTTTTT. Residues: CASSLDNWAGELFF.

This rearrangement joins TRBV29-1 to TRBJ1-2; D unclear. Per germline, CDR1 SQVTM and CDR2 ANQGSEA. The CDR3 consists of 12 residues. V was pared by 4 bases and J by 4 bases, with 10 bases between. The CDR3 loop reads CSVGEWAYGYTF. The CDR3 DNA reads as TGCAGCGTTGGGGAGTGGGCCTATGGCTACACCTTC.

This chain links TRBV9 with TRBJ1-1; D ambiguous. V was clipped by 0 bases and J by 2 bases, with 8 bases between them. Germline V CDR1 and CDR2: SGDLS, YYNGEE. The CDR3 totals 14 residues. The chain's CDR3 is CASSVVEGNTEAFF. The CDR3 DNA is TGTGCCAGCAGCGTAGTTGAGGGAAACACTGAAGCTTTCTTT. Filled out from reference TRBV9 and TRBJ1-1, the complete variable domain reads DSGVTQTPKHLITATGQRVTLRCSPRSGDLSVYWYQQSLDQGLQFLIQYYNGEERAKGNILERFSAQQFPDLHSELNLSSLELGDSALYFCASSVVEGNTEAFFGQGTRLTVV.

The CDR3 loop reads CASSFTGEGQPQHF. CDR3 in DNA: TGTGCCAGCAGCTTCACAGGGGAAGGTCAGCCCCAGCATTTT. The chain joins TRBV7-9 to TRBJ1-5, with 7 bases fitting TRBD1. V dropped 3 bases and J dropped 6; count of bases not matched to a gene: 5. Germline CDR1 and CDR2: SEHNR and FQNEAQ (reference sequence). CDR3 length: 14 amino acids.

The chain uses TRBV19 and TRBJ2-1; 7 nucleotides match TRBD2. V lost 9 bases to trimming and J lost 7 bases; unmatched junction nucleotides: 9. Germline V gene data show CDR1 as LNHDA and CDR2 as SQIVND (reference sequence). This CDR3 region has 13 residues. DNA for the CDR3: TGTGCCAGGGGACTACCGCCACATAATGAGCAGTTCTTC. This translates into CARGLPPHNEQFF.

V gene TRBV10-3 combines with J gene TRBJ1-1; 8 nucleotides match TRBD1. The CDR3 covers 14 residues. V lost 5 bases to trimming and J lost 1 base; unmatched junction nucleotides: 3. Germline V gene lookup returns CDR1 ENHRY and CDR2 SYGVKD. The CDR3 sequence: CAISRDRRNTEAFF. The DNA of the CDR3 is TGTGCCATCAGTAGGGACAGGAGGAACACTGAAGCTTTCTTT.

The chain couples TRBV18 to TRBJ1-1; TRBD1 matches at 7 bases. Germline V lookup: CDR1 KGHSH, CDR2 LQKENI. J was trimmed by 3 bases and V by 2 bases; bases with no gene match: 3. The CDR3 has 14 residues. CDR3 in amino acids: CASSPNRGHTEAFF. DNA for the CDR3: TGTGCCAGCTCACCAAACAGGGGTCACACTGAAGCTTTCTTT.

This chain links TRBV29-1 with TRBJ2-7, with 8 bases lining up with TRBD1. V was clipped by 8 bases and J by 4 bases; unmatched bases: 16. The CDR3 length is 15 residues. Germline V lookup: CDR1 SQVTM, CDR2 ANQGSEA. The CDR3 nucleotides read TGCAGCTACAGGAACGTGTACAGGGGGGTGTACGAGCAGTACTTC. Its protein is CSYRNVYRGVYEQYF.

For this clone: In the same sample, other DNA sequences code for this CDR3. This chain joins TRBV7-9 and TRBJ2-5; the D is unclear. V was clipped by 5 bases and J by 1 base, with 8 bases between them. This CDR3 region has 13 residues. The germline gives CDR1 SEHNR, CDR2 FQNEAQ (reference sequence). Written as DNA, the CDR3 is TGTGCCAGCAGCCCTCGGCCCCAAGAGACCCAGTACTTC. It yields the protein CASSPRPQETQYF.

The genes are TRBV6-5 and TRBJ1-6; TRBD1 is a possible D gene (5 bases). The V and J ends lost 6 bases and 5 bases respectively, with 14 bases between them. Germline V gives CDR1 MNHEY, CDR2 SVGAGI. The CDR3 sequence is 15 residues long. The CDR3 here is CASRMGDTHNSPLHF. CDR3 nucleotide sequence: TGTGCCAGCAGAATGGGGGATACCCATAATTCACCCCTCCACTTT.

CDR3 region: CAWSVSGTTTGELFF. In nucleotides, the CDR3 is TGTGCCTGGAGTGTATCCGGGACCACCACCGGGGAGCTGTTTTTT. The chain carries TRBV30 and TRBJ2-2; possibly TRBD1 or TRBD2 for D (5 bases each). This CDR3 contains 15 residues. Germline lookup yields CDR1 GTSNPN and CDR2 SVGIG (reference sequence). The V and J ends lost 0 bases and 4 bases respectively, with 12 bases between them.

The V gene is TRBV18, the J gene TRBJ2-3; 8 nucleotides agree with TRBD2. J was trimmed by 2 bases and V by 3 bases; bases with no gene match: 4. The CDR3 totals 15 residues. CDR1 is KGHSH and CDR2 is LQKENI in the germline V gene. CDR3 sequence reads: CASSPLAGNTDTQYF. The CDR3, as DNA: TGTGCCAGCTCACCCTTAGCGGGGAACACAGATACGCAGTATTTT.

This chain joins TRBV6-5 and TRBJ2-7, with 9 bases that match TRBD1. This CDR3 is built from 16 residues. Looked up from germline, CDR1 is MNHEY and CDR2 is SVGAGI. The V and J ends lost 0 bases and 5 bases, in that order; junction bases with no gene match: 8. The CDR3 DNA is TGTGCCAGCAGTTACTCAGTCCGACAGGGGGTCCACGAGCAGTACTTC. Translating gives CASSYSVRQGVHEQYF.

This clone was found a few times. This chain uses TRBV4-1 with TRBJ2-1, with D possibly matching TRBD1 (5 bases). CDR3 length: 16 residues. Germline CDR1 is MGHRA and CDR2 is YSYEKL. Trimming took off 1 base at V and 2 bases at J, with 12 bases between the two ends. CDR3 protein: CASSQAGSRAYNEQFF. The CDR3 coding sequence is TGCGCCAGCAGCCAAGCAGGGTCCCGGGCCTACAATGAGCAGTTCTTC.

The genes are TRBV9 and TRBJ1-3, with D possibly TRBD1 on 5 matching bases. This CDR3 spans 14 amino acids. Trimming shortened V by 3 bases and J by 2 bases, and 9 bases separated the two germline ends. Germline V CDR1 and CDR2: SGDLS, YYNGEE. The CDR3 here is CASSADRAGNTIYF. The CDR3 nucleotides are TGTGCCAGCAGCGCAGACAGAGCTGGAAACACCATATATTTT.

This clone was seen once. The chain has TRBV6-5 and TRBJ1-2, with D possibly TRBD1 on 5 matching bases. Trimming stripped 6 bases from V and 4 bases from J, with 12 bases between. CDR1 is MNHEY, CDR2 SVGAGI, per germline. The CDR3 is 13 amino acids. The CDR3, as DNA: TGTGCCAGCAGCCCGGGACGGAGCTATGGCTACACCTTC. It codes for CASSPGRSYGYTF.

The chain carries TRBV2 and TRBJ1-5; D remains unclear. V was trimmed by 2 bases and J by 8 bases, leaving 4 bases between them. This CDR3 spans 11 amino acids. Germline V gene sequence: CDR1 SNHLY, CDR2 FYNNEI. The CDR3 loop reads CASSEREPQHF. DNA of the CDR3: TGTGCCAGCAGTGAACGAGAGCCCCAGCATTTT.

The V and J genes are TRBV7-3 and TRBJ2-1; D is unclear. Germline V gives CDR1 SGHTA, CDR2 FQGTGA. The V end was cut by 1 base, the J end by 5 bases, with 9 bases between. The CDR3 is made up of 14 amino acids. This CDR3 reads CASSLKGSNNEQFF. As DNA, the CDR3 is TGTGCCAGCAGCTTAAAAGGTTCCAACAATGAGCAGTTCTTC. Full variable domain (missing parts from reference TRBV7-3 and TRBJ2-1): GAGVSQTPSNKVTEKGKYVELRCDPISGHTALYWYRQSLGQGPEFLIYFQGTGAADDSGLPNDRFFAVRPEGSVSTLKIQRTERGDSAVYLCASSLKGSNNEQFFGPGTRLTVL.

V usage is TRBV19 and J usage is TRBJ1-1; TRBD1 aligns across 9 bases. Germline CDR1 and CDR2: LNHDA and SQIVND (reference sequence). The CDR3 is 13 residues long. With V trimmed by 6 bases and J by 6 bases, 5 bases remained unmatched. CDR3 sequence (DNA): TGTGCCAGTAGGGACAGGGGCAACCCTGAAGCTTTCTTT. Translation gives CASRDRGNPEAFF.

The genes are TRBV10-1 and TRBJ1-1, with a tentative D call TRBD1 (6 bases). Trimming removed 3 bases from V and 8 bases from J, with 13 bases in between. The CDR3 covers 13 residues. The germline CDR1 and CDR2 sequences are WNHNN and SYGVQD (reference sequence). The CDR3 DNA sequence: TGCGCCAGCAGTGAAATAGGAGGGACAGAAGCTTTCTTT. This sequence encodes CASSEIGGTEAFF.

The count of this clone is one. This sequence joins TRBV6-4 and TRBJ2-1; D gene uncertain. The CDR3 totals 13 residues. V was clipped by 4 bases and J by 9 bases, with 13 bases between them. Germline V gene data show CDR1 as MRHNA and CDR2 as SNTAGT. The CDR3 sequence is CASSASGVTEQFF. The CDR3 nucleotides read TGTGCCAGCAGTGCTAGTGGGGTTACTGAGCAGTTCTTC.